These 16 T cell receptor beta chains were sequenced from one sample in a study of chemoradiotherapy in HPV16-positive cancers. The repertoire was sequenced with immunoSEQ multiplex PCR; TCRdb's copy has only in-frame clones and lacks some. Among under 15,000 clones listed, approximately 87% were seen once. The input for sequencing was blood, taken from a patient who underwent chemoradiotherapy. The receptors originated from a human donor with HPV-associated anogenital cancer.

J is TRBJ2-6 and V is TRBV18; the match to TRBD1 covers 8 bases. Germline lookup yields CDR1 KGHSH and CDR2 LQKENI. J lost 0 bases, V lost 3 bases, and 13 bases had no gene match. The CDR3 runs to 20 residues. The CDR3 sequence: CASSPRKGDRSYSGANVLTF. In nucleotides, the CDR3 is TGTGCCAGCTCACCTCGGAAGGGGGACAGGTCATACTCTGGGGCCAACGTCCTGACTTTC.

The rearrangement joins TRBV13 to TRBJ2-5; D is unclear. This CDR3 is 14 amino acids long. Deletions cut 5 bases from V and 3 bases from J, with 13 bases between. From germline, CDR1 is PRHDT and CDR2 FYEKMQ (reference sequence). The CDR3 spells CASSPLGREETQYF. The CDR3 bases are TGTGCCAGCAGCCCCCTAGGACGGGAAGAGACCCAGTACTTC. Supplemented by reference TRBV13 and TRBJ2-5, the full variable domain reads AAGVIQSPRHLIKEKRETATLKCYPIPRHDTVYWYQQGPGQDPQFLISFYEKMQSDKGSIPDRFSAQQFSDYHSELNMSSLELGDSALYFCASSPLGREETQYFGPGTRLLVL.

V gene TRBV10-2 combines with J gene TRBJ2-7; 14 bases map to TRBD2. The CDR3 totals 14 residues. V was pared by 9 bases and J by 6 bases, with 7 bases of the junction left unmatched. Germline V CDR1 and CDR2: WSHSY, SAAADI. The CDR3 loop reads CASGLAGGNSEQYF. The CDR3 nucleotides read TGCGCCAGTGGACTAGCGGGGGGCAATTCCGAGCAGTACTTC.

The chain is built from TRBV12-5 and TRBJ1-5, with 7 bases that match TRBD1. CDR1 is LGHNT, CDR2 FRNRAP, per germline. The CDR3 loop spans 14 amino acids. V lost 5 bases, J lost 3 bases, and 4 bases stayed unmatched. The CDR3 bases are TGTGCTAGTGGTCTGGGACAGTTCAATCAGCCCCAGCATTTT. Translating it yields CASGLGQFNQPQHF.

This sequence joins TRBV5-1 and TRBJ2-5; weak D call: TRBD2 (5 bases). The CDR3 sequence is 14 residues long. Trimming removed 0 bases at V and 5 bases at J, with 11 bases between. Per germline, CDR1 SGHRS and CDR2 YFSETQ. The CDR3, as DNA: TGCGCCAGCAGCTTGGTTTTGAGCGGCGAGACCCAGTACTTC. Encoded protein: CASSLVLSGETQYF. Drawing the rest from reference TRBV5-1 and TRBJ2-5, the complete variable domain is KAGVTQTPRYLIKTRGQQVTLSCSPISGHRSVSWYQQTPGQGLQFLFEYFSETQRNKGNFPGRFSGRQFSNSRSEMNVSTLELGDSALYLCASSLVLSGETQYFGPGTRLLVL.

This clone was counted only a few times. CDR3: CASSPQQGSTEAFF. The DNA of the CDR3 is TGTGCCAGCAGTCCCCAACAGGGAAGCACTGAAGCTTTCTTT. The chain carries TRBV7-9 and TRBJ1-1; a weak D match, TRBD1 (6 bases). This CDR3 region has 14 residues. Germline CDR1 reads SEHNR; CDR2 reads FQNEAQ (reference sequence). The V end lost 6 bases, the J end lost 4 bases, and 15 bases lay between the germline ends. Variable domain in full (rest from reference TRBV7-9 and TRBJ1-1): DTGVSQNPRHKITKRGQNVTFRCDPISEHNRLYWYRQTLGQGPEFLTYFQNEAQLEKSRLLSDRFSAERPKGSFSTLEIQRTEQGDSAMYLCASSPQQGSTEAFFGQGTRLTVV.

The chain couples TRBV4-3 to TRBJ2-7; D is perhaps TRBD2 (6 bases). CDR1 LGHNA and CDR2 YSLEER come from the germline V gene. V was clipped by 0 bases and J by 5 bases, with 26 bases between them. This CDR3 has 19 residues. The CDR3 loop is CASSQEGSSSATASDEQYF. In DNA, the CDR3 is TGCGCCAGCAGCCAAGAAGGCTCGTCTAGCGCCACAGCTTCGGACGAGCAGTACTTC.

The chain links TRBV9 to TRBJ2-7; 9 positions agree with TRBD2. Germline V lookup: CDR1 SGDLS, CDR2 YYNGEE. Unmatched junction bases numbered 19, after V lost 4 bases and J lost 5 bases. The CDR3 covers 18 residues. The CDR3 sequence is CASSRGSGGSFSGNEQYF. CDR3 in DNA: TGTGCCAGCAGCCGCGGGAGCGGGGGGTCCTTCTCGGGGAACGAGCAGTACTTC.

The chain links TRBV2 to TRBJ1-5; no firm D call. The CDR3 loop spans 15 amino acids. V shed 5 bases and J shed 0 bases, with 11 bases lying between them. Germline CDR1 is SNHLY and CDR2 is FYNNEI. For the CDR3, the DNA is TGTGCCAGCAGTCTCGGGCAGCCTAGCAATCAGCCCCAGCATTTT. It yields the protein CASSLGQPSNQPQHF.

V gene TRBV7-6 combines with J gene TRBJ1-5; D is unclear. This CDR3 contains 15 residues. Germline CDR1 and CDR2: SGHVS and FNYEAQ. V shed 1 base and J shed 1 base, with 8 bases lying between them. This CDR3 reads CASSLDPGSNQPQHF. CDR3 in DNA: TGTGCCAGCAGCTTAGATCCGGGAAGCAATCAGCCCCAGCATTTT. Full variable domain (remainder filled in from reference TRBV7-6 and TRBJ1-5): GAGVSQSPRYKVTKRGQDVALRCDPISGHVSLYWYRQALGQGPEFLTYFNYEAQQDKSGLPNDRFSAERPEGSISTLTIQRTEQRDSAMYRCASSLDPGSNQPQHFGDGTRLSIL.

CDR3 residues: CASSEYKGQGANEQFF. For the CDR3, the DNA is TGTGCCAGCAGTGAATATAAGGGACAGGGGGCAAATGAGCAGTTCTTC. The V and J genes are TRBV25-1 and TRBJ2-1, with 12 bases fitting TRBD1. This CDR3 contains 16 residues. The V gene's germline CDR1 is MGHDK and CDR2 SYGVNS. Trimming at V came to 0 bases and at J to 7 bases, leaving 4 bases not matched to a gene.

J is TRBJ2-6 and V is TRBV5-5; TRBD1 matches 8 bases. The CDR3 covers 17 residues. V lost 0 bases and J lost 0; bases outside the gene matches: 2. Germline-derived CDR1 and CDR2 are SGHKS and YYEKEE (reference sequence). The CDR3 DNA follows: TGTGCCAGCAGCTTGGGGACAGGGCTCTCTGGGGCCAACGTCCTGACTTTC. Translation: CASSLGTGLSGANVLTF.

This chain connects TRBV19 to TRBJ1-5; tentatively, D is TRBD1 (6 bases). This CDR3 region has 14 residues. With 5 bases removed from V and 4 bases from J, the gap between germline ends came to 12 bases. CDR1 LNHDA and CDR2 SQIVND come from the germline V gene (reference sequence). The DNA for the CDR3 is TGTGCCAGTAGTTCAGTCCAGGGGAATCAGCCCCAGCATTTT. Protein sequence: CASSSVQGNQPQHF.

The chain has TRBV5-1 and TRBJ2-5; 7 nucleotides line up with TRBD1. Germline CDR1 reads SGHRS; CDR2 reads YFSETQ. The V and J ends lost 0 bases and 5 bases, in that order; junction bases with no gene match: 7. The CDR3 consists of 15 residues. The CDR3 DNA reads as TGCGCCAGCAGCTTGGCTGGACAGGCCTTGGAGACCCAGTACTTC. Translation gives CASSLAGQALETQYF.

The chain joins TRBV19 to TRBJ1-5; D gene ambiguous. Trimming pared 11 bases from V and 7 bases from J, leaving 6 bases between. This CDR3 spans 9 amino acids. Germline lookup yields CDR1 LNHDA and CDR2 SQIVND (reference sequence). The CDR3 sequence: CASGQPQHF. The CDR3 DNA reads as TGTGCCTCTGGGCAGCCCCAGCATTTT.

The rearrangement joins TRBV5-4 to TRBJ2-7, with TRBD2 matching 10 bases. Per the germline V gene, CDR1 is SGHNT and CDR2 is YYREEE (reference sequence). The ends lost 3 bases at V and 1 base at J; junction bases unmatched: 4. This CDR3 spans 15 amino acids. The CDR3: CASSSTSGYSYEQYF. The CDR3 nucleotides are TGTGCCAGCAGCTCGACTAGCGGGTATTCCTACGAGCAGTACTTC.